The 3 T cell receptor beta chains in this list originate from one sample, sequenced in a study of T cells after yellow fever vaccination. TCRdb redid the calling of the 5' RACE reads with MiXCR, one entry per CDR3 protein. There are 68,000 or so distinct CDR3 sequences in the sample; about 6.5% occur only once, and 35% to 40% lies in the top ten. The source material was CD8+ T cells sorted from PBMCs, sampled 35 to 50 days after the first yellow fever vaccination. The receptors come from a man between 18 and 35 years old who received the YFV17D yellow fever vaccine.

This clonotype has at least ten counts. V usage is TRBV9 and J usage is TRBJ1-5; D is perhaps TRBD1 (5 bases). V lost 0 bases and J lost 2, with 6 bases in between. From germline, CDR1 is SGDLS and CDR2 YYNGEE. CDR3 size: 14 residues. The CDR3 region has the DNA TGTGCCAGCAGCGTAGGAGGGGGCAATCAGCCCCAGCATTTT. This gives the protein CASSVGGGNQPQHF.

Ten or more counts support this clonotype. The chain combines TRBV7-3 with TRBJ2-2; D unresolved. The germline V gene encodes CDR1 SGHTA and CDR2 FQGTGA. With 4 bases removed from V and 1 base from J, the gap between germline ends came to 7 bases. This CDR3 comprises 14 residues. Here the CDR3 DNA reads TGTGCCAGCAGCTCGGACGGGAACACCGGGGAGCTGTTTTTT. It yields the protein CASSSDGNTGELFF.

This clonotype was detected ten times or more. V gene TRBV5-1 combines with J gene TRBJ1-1; D not resolved. V was cut by 3 bases and J by 4 bases, with 16 bases left in between. The CDR3 sequence is 15 residues long. The germline CDR1 and CDR2 sequences are SGHRS and YFSETQ. The CDR3 DNA is TGCGCCAGCAGCTACCCCCGGGAGGGTAGCACTGAAGCTTTCTTT. It encodes CASSYPREGSTEAFF.